This T cell receptor beta chain was captured by sequencing in a study of cytomegalovirus exposure and HLA in healthy donors. The study's findings and limits: The authors later found TCR association rates varying by HLA locus, with DRB1 most and HLA-C fewest. A later analysis linked about 17,000 TCR beta sequences to HLA alleles at 0.05 false discovery rate. Earlier analysis found most TCR beta V segments productive about 90% or about 30% of the time.

The PCR contained 60 Vbeta and 13 Jbeta primers. The table came from immunoSEQ multiplex PCR; TCRdb's copy has only in-frame clones and leaves some out. The table shows some 180,000 clones, with approximately 80% occurring only once. As concerns this clone: The target antigen is unknown.

The sample comprised PBMCs. The sequence derives from a girl aged 10-17 years in good health and CMV-seropositive.

The CDR3 loop is CASSQKGGELSGNTIYF. For the CDR3, the DNA is TGTGCCAGCAGCCAGAAAGGGGGGGAACTTTCTGGAAACACCATATATTTT. This sequence joins TRBV4-2 and TRBJ1-3, with D possibly TRBD1 on 6 matching bases. Per germline, CDR1 LGHNA and CDR2 YNFKEQ. Trimming took 3 bases from V and 1 from J, leaving 16 bases between them. The CDR3 spans 17 residues.